This TCR beta chain was obtained from a study of blood T cell repertoires in COVID-19. The wider study: Some COVID-19 samples were acute and others convalescent; all came from the United States, Italy and Spain. The cDNA or gDNA used as material had been derived from T cells, B-cell-depleted T cells, or PBMCs.

Source study methods: Amplification from reference gene primers served as the basis for estimated nucleated cell counts. This table comes from immunoSEQ multiplex PCR, and its TCRdb copy is limited to in-frame clones, with some not included. V and J calls and clone size are given by that table; D and trimming were obtained from the DNA. The repertoire holds approximately 210,000 clones, with 82% as singletons. There are 14 residues in the CDR3. The germline V gene encodes CDR1 MNHEY and CDR2 SVGAGI. With 7 bases removed from V and 7 bases from J, the gap between germline ends came to 16 bases. The TCR was taken from a woman in her 40s with acute or convalescent COVID-19. Sequences were obtained from peripheral blood. J is TRBJ2-2 and V is TRBV6-5; D perhaps matches TRBD1 (5 bases). DNA of the CDR3: TGTGCCAGCAAAGCCACTGGACATGGCGGGGAGCTGTTTTTT. Its protein is CASKATGHGGELFF.